Below are 30 T cell receptor beta chains sequenced from a single sample in a study of CD8+ T cells in alopecia areata. Regarding treatment: oral pan-JAK inhibitor, 5-10 mg twice daily. RNA was extracted and reverse transcribed into cDNA as the sequencing template. Measured with immunoSEQ multiplex PCR; TCRdb has only the in-frame clones, and not every one. The sample lists roughly 120,000 clones, roughly 58% occurring once. Specimen: CD8+ T cells sorted from blood, collected at week 4, from a patient treated with tofacitinib. The receptors here all came from a human donor with alopecia areata.

The table lists this clone with a count of one. The chain is built from TRBV30 and TRBJ2-5; perhaps TRBD1 as D (6 bases). There are 13 residues in the CDR3. Deletions cut 0 bases from V and 7 bases from J, with 12 bases between. Germline CDR1 reads GTSNPN; CDR2 reads SVGIG (reference sequence). The CDR3 sequence: CAWSVVLQGTQYF. As DNA, the CDR3 is TGTGCCTGGAGTGTAGTGTTACAGGGGACCCAGTACTTC.

The chain carries TRBV4-2 and TRBJ2-6, with D unresolved. Germline values: CDR1 LGHNA, CDR2 YNFKEQ. The length of the CDR3 is 16 residues. V was pared by 0 bases and J by 2 bases, with 8 bases between. CDR3 region: CASSQEWQAGANVLTF. CDR3 coding DNA: TGTGCCAGCAGCCAAGAGTGGCAGGCTGGGGCCAACGTCCTGACTTTC.

The sample holds one count of this clone. The genes are TRBV6-1 and TRBJ1-6; unclear D gene. V was trimmed by 4 bases and J by 9 bases, leaving 16 bases between them. CDR1 and CDR2 from the germline V gene are MNHNS and SASEGT. The CDR3 contains 15 residues. CDR3 DNA: TGTGCCAGCAGTGTAGAGACCTACACGATTTCACCCCTCCACTTT. This translates into CASSVETYTISPLHF.

V usage is TRBV30 and J usage is TRBJ2-4; D is uncertain. The length of the CDR3 is 11 residues. Germline lookup yields CDR1 GTSNPN and CDR2 SVGIG (reference sequence). Trimming stripped 3 bases from V and 6 bases from J, with 6 bases between. Written as DNA, the CDR3 is TGTGCCTGGAGGGGCGGAAACATTCAGTACTTC. Protein product: CAWRGGNIQYF.

Only a few counts were recorded for this clone. The J gene is TRBJ2-3, the V gene TRBV29-1, with 9 positions matching TRBD2. The germline gives CDR1 SQVTM, CDR2 ANQGSEA. This CDR3 has 12 amino acids. V shed 5 bases, J shed 7 bases, and the junction held 4 bases outside the gene matches. The CDR3 nucleotides read TGCAGCGTTTTAGCGGGGGCCTATACGCAGTATTTT. Its translation: CSVLAGAYTQYF.

The V gene is TRBV6-5, the J gene TRBJ1-1, with unresolved D. Germline V gives CDR1 MNHEY, CDR2 SVGAGI. V was pared by 6 bases and J by 1 base, with 9 bases between. The CDR3 totals 13 residues. In nucleotides, the CDR3 is TGTGCCAGCAGCTGGGCCGGGAACACTGAAGCTTTCTTT. This sequence encodes CASSWAGNTEAFF.

The V call is TRBV5-1, the J call TRBJ2-1, with D hard to call. Trimming took 1 base from V and 8 from J, leaving 10 bases between them. Germline loops: CDR1 SGHRS, CDR2 YFSETQ. This CDR3 contains 13 residues. The CDR3 loop reads CASSLRPQDEQFF. As DNA, the CDR3 is TGCGCCAGCAGCTTGCGACCGCAGGATGAGCAGTTCTTC.

The rearrangement links TRBV7-9 to TRBJ1-1; tentative D call: TRBD1 (5 bases). Per germline, CDR1 SEHNR and CDR2 FQNEAQ (reference sequence). This CDR3 has 17 amino acids. Trimming removed 4 bases from V and 4 bases from J, with 22 bases in between. CDR3 sequence (DNA): TGTGCCAGCAGCTCTGCTGTGCGGACTCAGGGAGGCACTGAAGCTTTCTTT. Protein: CASSSAVRTQGGTEAFF.

The chain joins TRBV14 to TRBJ2-5, with 10 bases fitting TRBD1. The germline gives CDR1 SGHDN, CDR2 FVKESK. The J segment lost 4 bases and the V segment lost 0 bases, leaving 5 bases of the junction unmatched. The CDR3 has 16 residues. The CDR3 DNA follows: TGTGCCAGCAGCCAAGATACAGGGACAGGGGTAGAGACCCAGTACTTC. Protein: CASSQDTGTGVETQYF.

As regards this clone: The sample holds other DNA sequences that translate to the same CDR3. The chain is built from TRBV27 and TRBJ2-2; D ambiguous. Germline V gene data show CDR1 as MNHEY and CDR2 as SMNVEV (reference sequence). The CDR3 runs to 13 residues. V was clipped by 9 bases and J by 4 bases, with 12 bases between them. CDR3: CASSLSGTGELFF. CDR3 in DNA: TGTGCCAGTTCCCTGTCGGGCACCGGGGAGCTGTTTTTT.

The gene calls are TRBV30 and TRBJ1-5, with 9 bases fitting TRBD1. Germline CDR1 and CDR2: GTSNPN and SVGIG (reference sequence). The CDR3 totals 13 residues. V trimming: 1 base; J trimming: 7 bases; junction bases outside the gene matches: 2. The CDR3 is CAWSGDREQPQHF. The CDR3, as DNA: TGTGCCTGGAGTGGGGACAGGGAACAGCCCCAGCATTTT.

The chain links TRBV7-9 to TRBJ1-2; D is uncertain. With 4 bases removed from V and 1 base from J, the gap between germline ends came to 16 bases. The length of the CDR3 is 16 residues. CDR1 is SEHNR and CDR2 is FQNEAQ in the germline V gene (reference sequence). Here the CDR3 DNA reads TGTGCCAGCAGCTCCCCAACGGCGGCAGATAACTATGGCTACACCTTC. Translation: CASSSPTAADNYGYTF.

V and J are TRBV9 and TRBJ2-7; weak D call: TRBD1 (6 bases). Looked up from germline, CDR1 is SGDLS and CDR2 is YYNGEE. The V and J ends lost 3 bases and 5 bases respectively, with 15 bases between them. The CDR3 loop spans 14 amino acids. CDR3 bases: TGTGCCAGCAGCGGTACCGGGACATACGACGAGCAGTACTTC. Amino acids: CASSGTGTYDEQYF.

The chain couples TRBV5-1 to TRBJ2-5; D possibly uses TRBD1 or TRBD2 (5 bases each). V was pared by 4 bases and J by 3 bases, with 13 bases between. The CDR3 extends over 14 amino acids. Germline CDR1 is SGHRS and CDR2 is YFSETQ. This CDR3 reads CASSNWDRKETQYF. CDR3 coding DNA: TGCGCCAGCAGCAACTGGGACCGCAAAGAGACCCAGTACTTC.

The V gene is TRBV10-3, the J gene TRBJ1-5; D ambiguous. The CDR3 sequence is 12 residues long. Germline-derived CDR1 and CDR2 are ENHRY and SYGVKD. V lost 2 bases to trimming and J lost 4 bases, with 3 bases between them. In DNA form, the CDR3 reads TGTGCCATCAGTGAGCCTAATCAGCCCCAGCATTTT. Its translation is CAISEPNQPQHF.

The chain carries TRBV30 and TRBJ1-6, with D tentatively TRBD1 (5 bases). The CDR3 covers 11 residues. V lost 5 bases to trimming and J lost 8 bases, with 7 bases between them. Germline lookup yields CDR1 GTSNPN and CDR2 SVGIG (reference sequence). DNA for the CDR3: TGTGCCTGGGGGGGGGATTCACCCCTCCACTTT. It is translated as CAWGGDSPLHF.

CDR3 sequence (DNA): TGTGCCAGCAGTTTATCGATAGGACCAGATACGCAGTATTTT. It specifies CASSLSIGPDTQYF. V usage is TRBV27 and J usage is TRBJ2-3; no clear D gene. The V and J ends lost 0 bases and 4 bases respectively, with 8 bases between them. This CDR3 is built from 14 residues. Per germline, CDR1 MNHEY and CDR2 SMNVEV (reference sequence).

This sequence joins TRBV7-2 and TRBJ1-3; no firm D call. This CDR3 region has 14 residues. Germline CDR1 SGHTA, CDR2 FQGNSA. V was cut by 7 bases and J by 0 bases, with 10 bases left in between. CDR3 loop: CASMPPFSGNTIYF. CDR3 nucleotides: TGTGCCAGCATGCCCCCGTTCTCTGGAAACACCATATATTTT.

The chain links TRBV23-1 to TRBJ1-1; 8 bases align to TRBD1. TRBV23-1 is an open reading frame, and its role is uncertain. This CDR3 has 15 amino acids. Unmatched junction bases numbered 10, after V lost 7 bases and J lost 3 bases. The DNA of the CDR3 is TGCGCCAGCAAAACGTCCCAGGGGGCTGACACTGAAGCTTTCTTT. Protein sequence: CASKTSQGADTEAFF.

This rearrangement joins TRBV4-2 to TRBJ2-7; tentative D call: TRBD1 (6 bases). Per germline, CDR1 LGHNA and CDR2 YNFKEQ. This CDR3 contains 16 residues. Trimming removed 0 bases at V and 2 bases at J, with 14 bases between. CDR3 protein: CASSQDKGQRAYEQYF. DNA of the CDR3: TGTGCCAGCAGCCAAGATAAAGGACAGAGAGCCTACGAGCAGTACTTC.

The rearrangement uses TRBV10-3 and TRBJ2-5, with D uncertain. Trimming stripped 4 bases from V and 5 bases from J, with 11 bases between. Germline CDR1 is ENHRY and CDR2 is SYGVKD. The CDR3 covers 13 residues. The CDR3 here is CAISGAQSETQYF. The DNA for the CDR3 is TGTGCCATCAGTGGGGCCCAGTCTGAGACCCAGTACTTC.

This chain links TRBV6-5 with TRBJ1-5, with D possibly matching TRBD1 (5 bases). This CDR3 region has 13 residues. The V and J ends lost 2 bases and 4 bases respectively, with 6 bases between them. Germline V lookup: CDR1 MNHEY, CDR2 SVGAGI. The CDR3 DNA reads as TGTGCCAGCAGTTACGGGGGGAATCAGCCCCAGCATTTT. Amino acid sequence: CASSYGGNQPQHF.

CDR3 region: CATSTPIGAYEQYF. CDR3 DNA: TGTGCCACCAGCACCCCTATAGGGGCCTACGAGCAGTACTTC. The V call is TRBV15, the J call TRBJ2-7; possibly TRBD1 for D (5 bases). Per germline, CDR1 LNHNV and CDR2 YYDKDF (reference sequence). CDR3 size: 14 residues. V was pared by 4 bases and J by 2 bases, with 12 bases between.

The chain carries TRBV5-4 and TRBJ2-5, with TRBD1 identical over 7 bases. The CDR3 has 15 residues. CDR1 and CDR2 (germline): SGHNT, YYREEE (reference sequence). The junction had 8 bases not matched to a gene; V was cut back by 3 bases and J by 3 bases. The CDR3 reads CASSSGTAPKETQYF. The CDR3 DNA reads TGTGCCAGCAGCTCCGGGACAGCCCCAAAAGAGACCCAGTACTTC.

This chain uses TRBV30 with TRBJ2-7, with 8 bases identical to TRBD1. This CDR3 spans 14 amino acids. V lost 1 base, J lost 7 bases, and 9 bases stayed unmatched. Germline V gives CDR1 GTSNPN, CDR2 SVGIG (reference sequence). The CDR3 reads CAWSAGQGPTEQYF. CDR3 coding DNA: TGTGCCTGGAGTGCCGGACAGGGCCCCACTGAGCAGTACTTC. The entire variable domain, with the rest obtained from reference TRBV30 and TRBJ2-7, is as follows: SQTIHQWPATLVQPVGSPLSLECTVEGTSNPNLYWYRQAAGRGLQLLFYSVGIGQISSEVPQNLSASRPQDRQFILSSKKLLLSDSGFYLCAWSAGQGPTEQYFGPGTRLTVT.

As for this clone: Additional DNA sequences in this sample encode the identical CDR3. The chain employs TRBV30 and TRBJ2-7; D perhaps matches TRBD1 (6 bases). The V gene lost 2 bases and the J gene lost 3 bases, with 8 bases spanning the gap. Germline V CDR1 and CDR2: GTSNPN, SVGIG (reference sequence). This CDR3 is 12 amino acids long. DNA for the CDR3: TGTGCCTGGAGTCCACAGGGCTACGAGCAGTACTTC. Translation: CAWSPQGYEQYF.

This clone was counted only a few times. The chain links TRBV4-2 to TRBJ2-3, with TRBD2 identical over 12 bases. V gave up 0 bases and J gave up 2 bases; unmatched junction bases: 6. This CDR3 has 18 amino acids. Germline V gives CDR1 LGHNA, CDR2 YNFKEQ. The CDR3 loop is CASSQEGLAGGNTDTQYF. For the CDR3, the DNA is TGTGCCAGCAGCCAAGAAGGGCTAGCGGGGGGGAACACAGATACGCAGTATTTT.

V usage is TRBV29-1 and J usage is TRBJ2-1, with TRBD1 matching over 9 bases. The V and J ends lost 5 bases and 5 bases, in that order; junction bases with no gene match: 4. Germline V gene data show CDR1 as SQVTM and CDR2 as ANQGSEA. The CDR3 spans 13 residues. CDR3 amino acids: CSVRQGGDNEQFF. CDR3 DNA: TGCAGCGTTCGACAGGGGGGGGACAATGAGCAGTTCTTC.

This clone has only one observation. This sequence joins TRBV7-9 and TRBJ2-7; D is perhaps TRBD2 (6 bases). V lost 4 bases and J 2 bases, leaving 15 bases between the germline ends. Germline CDR1 and CDR2: SEHNR and FQNEAQ (reference sequence). This CDR3 has 15 amino acids. The CDR3 coding sequence is TGTGCCAGCAGCTCGACGACGGGAGCAACCTACGAGCAGTACTTC. Translating it yields CASSSTTGATYEQYF.

V and J are TRBV4-1 and TRBJ1-1; D gene unclear. This CDR3 has 13 amino acids. CDR1 and CDR2 (germline): MGHRA, YSYEKL. The CDR3 DNA sequence: TGCGCTACAGCGTCGGGGTTGAACACTGAAGCTTTCTTT. Its translation: CATASGLNTEAFF.